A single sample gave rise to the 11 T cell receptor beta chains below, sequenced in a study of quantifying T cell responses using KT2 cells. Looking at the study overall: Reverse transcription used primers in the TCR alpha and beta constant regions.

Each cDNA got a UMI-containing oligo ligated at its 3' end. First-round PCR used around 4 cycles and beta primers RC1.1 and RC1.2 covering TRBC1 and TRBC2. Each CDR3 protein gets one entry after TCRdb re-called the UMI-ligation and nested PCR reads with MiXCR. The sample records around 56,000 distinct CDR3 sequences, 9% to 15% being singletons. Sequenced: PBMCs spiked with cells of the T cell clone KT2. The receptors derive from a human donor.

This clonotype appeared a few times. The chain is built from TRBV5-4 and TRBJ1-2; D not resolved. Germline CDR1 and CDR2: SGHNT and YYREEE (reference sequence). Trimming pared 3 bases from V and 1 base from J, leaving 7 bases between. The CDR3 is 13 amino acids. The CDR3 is CASSSSHNYGYTF. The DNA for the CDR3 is TGTGCCAGCAGCTCGAGCCATAACTATGGCTACACCTTC.

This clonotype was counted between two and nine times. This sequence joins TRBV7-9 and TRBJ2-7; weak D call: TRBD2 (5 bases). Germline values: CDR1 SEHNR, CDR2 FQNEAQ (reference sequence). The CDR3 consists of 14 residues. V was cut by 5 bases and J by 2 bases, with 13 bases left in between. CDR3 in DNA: TGTGCCAGCAGCACCCCTGAGAGGGCCTACGAGCAGTACTTC. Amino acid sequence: CASSTPERAYEQYF.

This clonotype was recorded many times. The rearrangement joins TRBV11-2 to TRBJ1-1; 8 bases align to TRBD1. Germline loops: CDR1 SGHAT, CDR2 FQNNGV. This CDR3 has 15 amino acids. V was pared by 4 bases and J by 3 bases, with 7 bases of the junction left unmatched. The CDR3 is CASSSPRTGYTEAFF. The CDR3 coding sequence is TGTGCCAGCAGCTCACCAAGGACAGGGTACACTGAAGCTTTCTTT. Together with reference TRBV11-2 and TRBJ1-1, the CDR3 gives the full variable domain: EAGVAQSPRYKIIEKRQSVAFWCNPISGHATLYWYQQILGQGPKLLIQFQNNGVVDDSQLPKDRFSAERLKGVDSTLKIQPAKLEDSAVYLCASSSPRTGYTEAFFGQGTRLTVV.

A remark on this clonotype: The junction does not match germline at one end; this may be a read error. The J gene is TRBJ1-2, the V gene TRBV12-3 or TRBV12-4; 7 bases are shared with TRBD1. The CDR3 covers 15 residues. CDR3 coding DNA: TGTGCCAGCAGTTTAAACGCAGGGGGAGTCTATGGCTACAACTTC. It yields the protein CASSLNAGGVYGYNF.

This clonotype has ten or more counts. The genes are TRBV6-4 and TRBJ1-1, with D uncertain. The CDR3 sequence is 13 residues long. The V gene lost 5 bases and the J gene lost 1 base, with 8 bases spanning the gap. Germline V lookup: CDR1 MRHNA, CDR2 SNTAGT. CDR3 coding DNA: TGTGCCAGCAGTCTTAAAGAGAACACTGAAGCTTTCTTT. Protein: CASSLKENTEAFF.

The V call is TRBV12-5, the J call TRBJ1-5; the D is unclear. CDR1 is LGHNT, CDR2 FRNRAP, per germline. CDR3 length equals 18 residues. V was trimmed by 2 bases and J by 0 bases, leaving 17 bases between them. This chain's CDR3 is CASGLLYDLGNSNQPQHF. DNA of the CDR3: TGTGCTAGTGGTTTGCTGTACGACCTGGGCAATAGCAATCAGCCCCAGCATTTT.

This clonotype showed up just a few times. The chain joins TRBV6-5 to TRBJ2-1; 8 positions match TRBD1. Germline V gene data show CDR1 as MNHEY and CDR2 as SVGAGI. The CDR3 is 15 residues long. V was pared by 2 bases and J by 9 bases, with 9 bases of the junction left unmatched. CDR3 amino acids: CASSYPGQGRVEQFF. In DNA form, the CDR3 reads TGTGCCAGCAGTTACCCCGGACAGGGACGGGTTGAGCAGTTCTTC.

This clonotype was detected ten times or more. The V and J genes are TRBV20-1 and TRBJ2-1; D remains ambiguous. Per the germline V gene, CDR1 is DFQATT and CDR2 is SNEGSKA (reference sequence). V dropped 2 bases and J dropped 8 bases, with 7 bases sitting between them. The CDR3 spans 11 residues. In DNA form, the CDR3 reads TGCAGTGCTAGATCCGTCTATGAGCAGTTCTTC. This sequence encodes CSARSVYEQFF.

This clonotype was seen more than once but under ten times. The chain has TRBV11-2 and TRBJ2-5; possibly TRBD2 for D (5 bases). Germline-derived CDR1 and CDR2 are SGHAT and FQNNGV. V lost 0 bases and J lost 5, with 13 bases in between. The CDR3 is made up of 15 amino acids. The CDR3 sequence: CASSLDRRAFETQYF. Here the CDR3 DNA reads TGTGCCAGCAGCTTAGATCGGCGGGCGTTCGAGACCCAGTACTTC.

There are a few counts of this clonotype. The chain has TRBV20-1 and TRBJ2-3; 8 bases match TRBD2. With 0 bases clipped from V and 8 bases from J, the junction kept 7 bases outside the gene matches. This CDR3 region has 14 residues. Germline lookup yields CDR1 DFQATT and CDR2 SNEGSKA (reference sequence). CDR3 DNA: TGCAGTGCTAGAGAACCCGGGGGGGCGGGTACGCAGTATTTT. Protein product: CSAREPGGAGTQYF.

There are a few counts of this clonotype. The CDR3 coding sequence is TGTGCCACCAGCCGAGGAAGGACGGTCACTGAAGCTTTCTTT. Translating gives CATSRGRTVTEAFF. This chain joins TRBV15 and TRBJ1-1; D call uncertain. Germline V CDR1 and CDR2: LNHNV, YYDKDF (reference sequence). Deletions cut 5 bases from V and 4 bases from J, with 14 bases between. The CDR3 loop spans 14 amino acids.